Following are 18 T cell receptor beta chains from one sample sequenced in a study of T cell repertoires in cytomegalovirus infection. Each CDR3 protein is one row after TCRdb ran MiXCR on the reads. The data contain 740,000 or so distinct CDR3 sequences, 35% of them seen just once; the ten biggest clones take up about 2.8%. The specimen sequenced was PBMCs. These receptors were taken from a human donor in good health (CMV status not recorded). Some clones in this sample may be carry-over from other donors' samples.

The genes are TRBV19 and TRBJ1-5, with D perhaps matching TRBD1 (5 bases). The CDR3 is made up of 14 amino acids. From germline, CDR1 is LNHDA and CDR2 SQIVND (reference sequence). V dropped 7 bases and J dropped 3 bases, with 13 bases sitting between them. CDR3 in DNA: TGTGCCAGTAAGGGGTCAGACTCCAATCAGCCCCAGCATTTT. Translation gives CASKGSDSNQPQHF.

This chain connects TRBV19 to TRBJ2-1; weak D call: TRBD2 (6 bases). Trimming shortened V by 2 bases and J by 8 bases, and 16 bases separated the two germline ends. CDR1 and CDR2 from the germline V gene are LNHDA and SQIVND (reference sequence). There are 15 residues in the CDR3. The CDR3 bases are TGTGCCAGTAGTATAACCGGCGGACTACGCCATGAGCAGTTCTTC. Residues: CASSITGGLRHEQFF.

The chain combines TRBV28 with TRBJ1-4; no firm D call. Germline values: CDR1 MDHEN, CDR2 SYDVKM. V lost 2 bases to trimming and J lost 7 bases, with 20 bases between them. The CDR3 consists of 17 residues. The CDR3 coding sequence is TGTGCCAGCAGTTTAGGTGCCAGAGGAGTTGGAGGTGAAAAACTGTTTTTT. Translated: CASSLGARGVGGEKLFF. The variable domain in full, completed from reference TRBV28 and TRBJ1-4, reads DVKVTQSSRYLVKRTGEKVFLECVQDMDHENMFWYRQDPGLGLRLIYFSYDVKMKEKGDIPEGYSVSREKKERFSLILESASTNQTSMYLCASSLGARGVGGEKLFFGSGTQLSVL.

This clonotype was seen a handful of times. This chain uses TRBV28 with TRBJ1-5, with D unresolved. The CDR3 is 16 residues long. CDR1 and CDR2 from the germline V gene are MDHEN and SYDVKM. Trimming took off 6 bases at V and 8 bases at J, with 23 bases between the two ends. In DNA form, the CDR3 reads TGTGCCAGCAGGACCTCATTCACTCCCGCAGATAAGCCCCAGCATTTT. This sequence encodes CASRTSFTPADKPQHF.

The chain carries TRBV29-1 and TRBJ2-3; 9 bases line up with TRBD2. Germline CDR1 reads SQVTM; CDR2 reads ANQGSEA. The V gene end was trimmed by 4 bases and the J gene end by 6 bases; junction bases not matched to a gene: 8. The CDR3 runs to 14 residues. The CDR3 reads CSVGVAGVADTQYF. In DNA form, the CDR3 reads TGCAGCGTTGGAGTAGCGGGAGTGGCGGATACGCAGTATTTT.

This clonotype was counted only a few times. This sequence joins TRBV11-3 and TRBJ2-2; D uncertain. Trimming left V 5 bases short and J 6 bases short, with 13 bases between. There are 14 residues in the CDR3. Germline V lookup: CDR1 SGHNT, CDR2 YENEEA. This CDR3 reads CASSKTPMAGELFF. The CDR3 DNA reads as TGTGCCAGCAGCAAAACCCCCATGGCCGGGGAGCTGTTTTTT.

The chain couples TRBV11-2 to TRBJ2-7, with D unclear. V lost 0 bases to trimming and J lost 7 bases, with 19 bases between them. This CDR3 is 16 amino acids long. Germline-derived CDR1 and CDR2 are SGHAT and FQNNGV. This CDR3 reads CASSLESAGRRLEQYF. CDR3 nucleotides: TGTGCCAGCAGCTTAGAATCGGCCGGACGGCGATTAGAGCAGTACTTC.

This CDR3 reads CASSEGLAGLREQFF. As DNA, the CDR3 is TGTGCCAGCAGTGAGGGACTAGCGGGACTCAGGGAGCAGTTCTTC. The chain combines TRBV6-4 with TRBJ2-1; 13 bases line up with TRBD2. Germline CDR1 reads MRHNA; CDR2 reads SNTAGT. J lost 10 bases, V lost 3 bases, and 6 bases had no gene match. The CDR3 length is 15 residues.

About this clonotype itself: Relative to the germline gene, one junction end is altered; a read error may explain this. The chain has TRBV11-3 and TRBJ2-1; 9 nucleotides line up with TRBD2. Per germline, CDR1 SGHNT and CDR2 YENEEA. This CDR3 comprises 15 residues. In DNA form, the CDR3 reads TGTGCCAGCAGCTTAAGACTAGCGGCCTACAAGGAGCAGGGCTTC. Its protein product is CASSLRLAAYKEQGF.

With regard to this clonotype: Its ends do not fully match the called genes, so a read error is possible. The CDR3 DNA follows: TGTGCCAGCATTGAAAGGGGAAGGGCGAGGGACGAGCAGTACTTC. Translation: CASIERGRARDEQYF. The rearrangement uses TRBV6-1 and TRBJ2-7; either TRBD1 or TRBD2 may supply D (5 bases each). This CDR3 has 15 residues. Germline V gives CDR1 MNHNS, CDR2 SASEGT.

CDR3 DNA sequence: TGCGCCAGCAGCTTTAGCGGGGATCCTTACAATGAGCAGTTCTTC. Translated, it gives CASSFSGDPYNEQFF. The chain employs TRBV5-1 and TRBJ2-1, with 8 bases matching TRBD2. Germline V CDR1 and CDR2: SGHRS, YFSETQ. This CDR3 region has 15 residues. V gave up 2 bases and J gave up 4 bases; unmatched junction bases: 5. Full variable domain (remainder filled in from reference TRBV5-1 and TRBJ2-1): KAGVTQTPRYLIKTRGQQVTLSCSPISGHRSVSWYQQTPGQGLQFLFEYFSETQRNKGNFPGRFSGRQFSNSRSEMNVSTLELGDSALYLCASSFSGDPYNEQFFGPGTRLTVL.

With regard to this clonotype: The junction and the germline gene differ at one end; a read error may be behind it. CDR3 residues: CVSSWTSTNEKLFF. DNA for the CDR3: TGTGTCAGCAGCTGGACTTCTACTAATGAAAAACTGTTTTTT. The rearrangement uses TRBV7-2 and TRBJ1-4; D is unresolved. This CDR3 contains 14 residues. The V gene's germline CDR1 is SGHTA and CDR2 FQGNSA.

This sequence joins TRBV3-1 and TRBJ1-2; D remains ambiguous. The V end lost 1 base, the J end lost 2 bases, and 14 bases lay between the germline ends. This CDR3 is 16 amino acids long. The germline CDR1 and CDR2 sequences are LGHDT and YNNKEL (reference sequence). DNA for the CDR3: TGTGCCAGCAGCCAAGGAGGCGGCAGGACGAACTATGGCTACACCTTC. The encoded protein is CASSQGGGRTNYGYTF.

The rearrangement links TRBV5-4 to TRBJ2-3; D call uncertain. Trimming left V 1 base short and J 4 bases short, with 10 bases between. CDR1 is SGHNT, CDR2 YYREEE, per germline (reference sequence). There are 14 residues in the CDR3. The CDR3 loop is CASSLFGYPDTQYF. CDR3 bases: TGTGCCAGCAGCTTGTTTGGGTACCCAGATACGCAGTATTTT.

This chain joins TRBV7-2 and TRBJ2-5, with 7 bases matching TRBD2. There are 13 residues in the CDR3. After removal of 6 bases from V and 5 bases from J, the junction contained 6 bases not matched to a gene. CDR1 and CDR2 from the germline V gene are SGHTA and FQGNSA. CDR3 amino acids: CASSRGRVETQYF. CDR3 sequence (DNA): TGTGCCAGCAGTAGAGGGAGGGTGGAGACCCAGTACTTC.

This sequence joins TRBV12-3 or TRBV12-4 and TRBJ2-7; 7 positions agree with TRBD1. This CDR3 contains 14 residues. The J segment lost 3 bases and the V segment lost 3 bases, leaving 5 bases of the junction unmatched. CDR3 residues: CASSLRGGHYEQYF. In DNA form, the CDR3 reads TGTGCCAGCAGTTTGAGAGGGGGCCACTACGAGCAGTACTTC.

The CDR3 DNA sequence: TGCGCCAGCAGCCAAGAGACGGTGCGCATATATTTT. Encoded protein: CASSQETVRIYF. This rearrangement joins TRBV4-1 to TRBJ1-3; D is undetermined. Trimming cost V 0 bases and J 12 bases, with 9 bases left between them. This CDR3 comprises 12 residues. CDR1 and CDR2 (germline): MGHRA, YSYEKL.

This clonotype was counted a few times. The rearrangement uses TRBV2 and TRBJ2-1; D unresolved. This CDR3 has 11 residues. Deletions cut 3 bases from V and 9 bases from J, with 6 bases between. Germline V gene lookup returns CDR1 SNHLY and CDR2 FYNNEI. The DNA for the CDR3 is TGTGCCAGCAGTGACGGCCTTGAGCAGTTCTTC. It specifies CASSDGLEQFF.